Below, one TCR beta chain is given with its context. Its antigen is not yet known. Within one base of it there is no much larger clone, and no base qualities were kept. This specimen comes from a study of shared clonotypes between healthy human individuals (TCRdb year 2020). In the study overall: The cohort comprised two women and a few men aged 18 to 49 years. To estimate repertoire size and how much clonotype sharing occurs between individuals, the study deeply sequenced the blood TCR repertoires of roughly 5 healthy adults. Each donor's leukapheresis produced roughly between roughly 0.85 and 10 billion PBMCs. For each donor, CD4 naive and CD4 memory were each given three plates, CD8 naive was given two plates, and CD8 memory was given one plate. Different laboratories and diverse techniques were used to prepare libraries and sequence TCR repertoires, to increase sequencing depth and limit assay-specific biases. Results the study describes overall, beyond this receptor: Because the study included a small number of donors, the genetic and exposure-history diversity represented was limited. Pairwise subsampling indicated that sequencing depth was expected to affect the degree of clonotype sharing among donors. Sharing across several donors was observed for about 4.8% of naive CD4, over 3% of naive CD8, over 2% of memory CD4, and around 0.4% of memory CD8 clonotypes. Even with the large sequencing depth, rarefaction of the sorted-subset datasets indicated that sequencing was incomplete. Sampling was restricted to blood, and TCR repertoires in tissue are likely to differ from TCR repertoires in blood. Compared with non-shared clonotypes, the clonotypes found in all four sorted-subset donors had higher generation probabilities. Naive subsets generally had larger estimated clonotype richness than memory subsets did.

The CDR3 measures 15 amino acids from cysteine to phenylalanine. The CDR3 DNA has 45 bases and is translated from base 1. The junction carries 15 bases between V and J, which are trimmed by 4 bases and 3 bases respectively. The germline V gene gives CDR1 as SGHTA and CDR2 as FQGNSA. Using the deep immunoSEQ assay, multiplex PCR amplified TCR CDR3 regions from genomic DNA. Extracted genomic DNA from each cell subset was spread evenly across all wells of several immunoSEQ 96-well plates, with each plate serving as a replicate. For sorted subsets, each replicate PCR was loaded with 200 ng genomic DNA, equivalent to 32,000 or so T cell genomes. Purified libraries were quantified with a Qubit 3.0 fluorometer, sized on a Bioanalyzer 2100, and re-quantified with the KAPA Library Quantification kit. A separate single-read 150-cycle Illumina NextSeq 550 flow cell was used to sequence each immunoSEQ 96-well plate. Processing in the source paper ran as follows. Because only junctional sequences without quality scores were contained in the immunoSEQ output, filtering matching that applied to full-length reads could not be performed. To assign V/J genes and CDR3, sequences were annotated against IMGT germline references using PyIR, a Python wrapper for IgBLAST v1.9. Reads were filtered out if the reads had weak V/J assignments (E-value above 1e-6), no CDR3, stop codons, out-of-frame junctions, or ambiguous translated residues. A V3J clonotype was defined by an identical inferred V gene, J gene, and CDR3 amino acid sequence. Percentage overlap between repertoires was calculated by dividing the number of shared unique clonotypes by the size of the smaller repertoire. Three approaches were used to assess repertoire richness: RTK rarefaction, the Chao1 estimator, and Recon v2.1 estimates of unobserved clonotypes. Generation probabilities for all TCRbeta clonotypes obtained by the gDNA method from a handful of donors were computed using OLGA. TCRdb took over this immuneACCESS table, retaining in-frame rearrangements with V and J assigned. Such tables are incomplete; in checked studies, under half of the missing clones stem from an unresolved V gene, and the remainder is unexplained. The DNA was the basis for D and trimming; V, J and clone size are from that table. The sample table lists about 600,000 clones, roughly 95% of them with a count of one. Over 0.09% of the sample is held by the ten biggest clonotypes.

CD8 naive samples were CD45RO-negative cells positively selected for CCR7, giving a CD45RA+CCR7+ population that excluded TemRA cells. Donors were healthy HIV-negative adults with no recently reported acute infections or vaccinations. Every donor was a Caucasian adult living in Nashville, Tennessee, USA. After blood collection by leukapheresis, PBMCs were isolated using Ficoll-Histopaque density gradient centrifugation and then cryopreserved in the vapor phase of liquid nitrogen. Analytical flow cytometry was used to check the purity and quantity of each magnetically sorted T cell population. Each sorted fraction had its genomic DNA isolated and then quantified by UV absorbance on a Nanodrop 2000c.

The material sequenced was naive CD8+ T cells sorted from blood. Taken with the paper, the label for cell subset or site translates to: CD45RA+CCR7+. The origin of this receptor is a woman aged 25 to 45 in good health. The receptor chain draws on TRBV7-2 and TRBJ1-2; TRBD1 is a weak D gene call, 6 bases matching. DNA sequence: TGTGCCAGCAGCTCTACAGGGCCCGACGACTATGGCTACACCTTC. Translated, it gives CASSSTGPDDYGYTF.